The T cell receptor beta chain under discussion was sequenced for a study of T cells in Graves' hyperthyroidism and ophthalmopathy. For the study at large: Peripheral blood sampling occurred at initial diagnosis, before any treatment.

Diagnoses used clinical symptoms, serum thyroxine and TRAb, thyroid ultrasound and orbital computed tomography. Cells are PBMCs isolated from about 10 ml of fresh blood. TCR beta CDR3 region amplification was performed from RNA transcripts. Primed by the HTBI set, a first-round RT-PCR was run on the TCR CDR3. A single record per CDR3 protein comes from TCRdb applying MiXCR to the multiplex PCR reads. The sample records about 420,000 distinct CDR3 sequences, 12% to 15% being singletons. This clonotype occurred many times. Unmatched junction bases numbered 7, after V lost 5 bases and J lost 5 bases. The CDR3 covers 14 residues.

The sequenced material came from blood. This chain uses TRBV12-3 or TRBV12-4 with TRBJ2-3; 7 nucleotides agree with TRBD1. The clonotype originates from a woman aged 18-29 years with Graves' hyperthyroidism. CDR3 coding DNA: TGTGCCAGCAGTCTCGCGACAGGGTTAGATACGCAGTATTTT. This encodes CASSLATGLDTQYF.